Shown below are 10 T cell receptor beta chains from a single sample sequenced in a study of beta chain features in type 1 diabetes. As every portion of the isolated RNA was reverse transcribed, the sequencing read expressed TCRB transcripts. Here immunoSEQ multiplex PCR was the method, and the copy in TCRdb shows in-frame clones only, minus some. The sample has 600,000 to 650,000 clones, roughly a sixth seen once. What was sequenced was naive CD4+ T cells from blood. These receptors came from a man aged 18 to 29 in good health.

This clone was recorded many times. This sequence joins TRBV4-1 and TRBJ2-5; D is uncertain. Trimming shortened V by 0 bases and J by 4 bases, and 0 bases separated the two germline ends. CDR3 length: 11 amino acids. The germline CDR1 and CDR2 sequences are MGHRA and YSYEKL. DNA of the CDR3: TGCGCCAGCAGCCAAGAAGAGACCCAGTACTTC. Encoded protein: CASSQEETQYF.

A few counts support this clone. The chain is built from TRBV19 and TRBJ2-2, with 9 bases that match TRBD1. The V gene end was trimmed by 2 bases and the J gene end by 7 bases; junction bases not matched to a gene: 11. Germline lookup yields CDR1 LNHDA and CDR2 SQIVND (reference sequence). The CDR3 is made up of 17 amino acids. The CDR3 nucleotides read TGTGCCAGTAGTATAAATCCACCGGGACAGGGAATCGGGGAGCTGTTTTTT. Amino acids: CASSINPPGQGIGELFF.

The rearrangement uses TRBV18 and TRBJ2-5; TRBD1 is a possible D gene (6 bases). Trimming removed 4 bases at V and 1 base at J, with 19 bases between. CDR3 size: 17 residues. Germline V gene lookup returns CDR1 KGHSH and CDR2 LQKENI. The CDR3 bases are TGTGCCAGCTCACGTAACCCGGTGGTGGGGGCCCAAGAGACCCAGTACTTC. It yields the protein CASSRNPVVGAQETQYF.

This chain links TRBV7-2 with TRBJ1-1; D is ambiguous. V was cut by 1 base and J by 10 bases, with 19 bases left in between. The CDR3 has 15 amino acids. The V gene's germline CDR1 is SGHTA and CDR2 FQGNSA. The CDR3 bases are TGTGCCAGCAGCTTAGGAAGACATTTTCCCCGCGGAGCTTTCTTT. Translating gives CASSLGRHFPRGAFF.

V is TRBV4-3 and J is TRBJ2-4, with D perhaps assigned TRBD1 or TRBD2 (6 bases each). The CDR3 runs 16 residues. V was trimmed by 0 bases and J by 9 bases, leaving 18 bases between them. Germline V CDR1 and CDR2: LGHNA, YSLEER. CDR3 in amino acids: CASSQDFTGAYSIQYF. CDR3 sequence (DNA): TGCGCCAGCAGCCAAGATTTCACGGGGGCTTATAGCATTCAGTACTTC.

This clone was seen a few times. The V and J genes are TRBV7-6 and TRBJ2-2; D ambiguous. V lost 0 bases and J 6 bases, leaving 8 bases between the germline ends. The CDR3 totals 14 residues. Germline CDR1 and CDR2: SGHVS and FNYEAQ. DNA of the CDR3: TGTGCCAGCAGCTTAGCATCCCCAGCCGGGGAGCTGTTTTTT. Encoded protein: CASSLASPAGELFF.

This clone is a singleton in its sample. This chain joins TRBV7-2 and TRBJ1-4; D may be TRBD1 (6 bases). The CDR3 contains 15 residues. Deletions cut 5 bases from V and 7 bases from J, with 17 bases between. From germline, CDR1 is SGHTA and CDR2 FQGNSA. The CDR3, as DNA: TGTGCCAGCAGCGTCACCGGGACACTTGCTGAAAAACTGTTTTTT. This encodes CASSVTGTLAEKLFF.

This chain links TRBV10-3 with TRBJ2-1, with TRBD2 as a possible D gene (6 bases). Trimming shortened V by 4 bases and J by 0 bases, and 10 bases separated the two germline ends. The CDR3 runs 15 residues. CDR1 ENHRY and CDR2 SYGVKD come from the germline V gene. The chain's CDR3 is CAISGLESSYNEQFF. As DNA, the CDR3 is TGTGCCATCAGTGGACTAGAAAGCTCCTACAATGAGCAGTTCTTC.

This clone was observed a handful of times. V and J are TRBV7-9 and TRBJ2-2; perhaps TRBD2 as D (5 bases). The CDR3 consists of 17 residues. CDR1 is SEHNR, CDR2 FQNEAQ, per germline (reference sequence). With 1 base removed from V and 8 bases from J, the gap between germline ends came to 20 bases. Here the CDR3 reads CASSLGGARAWIGELFF. In DNA form, the CDR3 reads TGTGCCAGCAGCTTAGGCGGTGCGCGGGCCTGGATAGGGGAGCTGTTTTTT.

This clone was seen only a few times. This CDR3 reads CASSPREGAKAEAFF. In DNA form, the CDR3 reads TGTGCCAGCAGTCCCCGGGAGGGGGCAAAAGCTGAAGCTTTCTTT. V gene TRBV6-5 combines with J gene TRBJ1-1; TRBD1 aligns across 7 bases. Germline loops: CDR1 MNHEY, CDR2 SVGAGI. V was pared by 5 bases and J by 6 bases, with 12 bases of the junction left unmatched. This CDR3 is 15 amino acids long.